This TCR beta chain was obtained from a study of identical twins. Whole-study findings and limits: Carriage of fewer insertions was seen in abundant cord blood beta clonotypes, whereas memory repertoires showed none. For out-of-frame alpha sequences shared by twins, low generation probability was in excess.

TCRdb reanalysed the 5' RACE reads using MiXCR and keeps one entry per CDR3 protein. Of a few hundred thousand distinct CDR3 sequences listed, 24% were seen once; the top ten hold 2.9%. The germline CDR1 and CDR2 sequences are SGHAT and FQNNGV. Trimming removed 4 bases from V and 6 bases from J, with 13 bases in between. CDR3 length: 14 residues. For this clonotype: The antigen is undetermined.

These data also featured in a second study, about T cells expressing NK-cell markers. That study reports: The study sequenced eight donors, seven HCMV-seropositive and one seronegative. In a group of several donors, dominant NKG2C+ clonotypes represented roughly 1.0-7.5% of CD8+ T cells.

The sample taken for sequencing was CD4+ T cells sorted from blood. This chain joins TRBV11-2 and TRBJ2-1; D is perhaps TRBD2 (6 bases). This sequence was found in a woman aged 18 to 35 in good health. This chain's CDR3 is CASSSGGWANEQFF. The CDR3 DNA reads TGTGCCAGCAGCTCCGGAGGGTGGGCCAATGAGCAGTTCTTC.